This TCR beta chain comes out of a study of graft-versus-host responses after intestinal transplantation. Study in general: For approximately 3 years after anti-thymocyte globulin induction, all recipients took tacrolimus and steroids.

This clone is labeled medium-sized. Irradiated, violet-dye-labeled stimulator cells, about 200,000 in number, were plated with about 200,000 CFSE-labeled responder cells. The CDR3 loop spans 14 amino acids. Between the trimmed V and J ends, which lost 0 bases and 3 bases, there was a span of 6 bases. Looked up from germline, CDR1 is SGHRS and CDR2 is YFSETQ. Profiling relied on immunoSEQ multiplex PCR, and the TCRdb table lists in-frame clones only, not all of them. Of some 22,000 clones listed, around 41% are singletons. The sequence was obtained from a human patient who received an intestinal transplant. The rearrangement joins TRBV5-1 to TRBJ1-4; D is undetermined. The sample here was alloreactive CD8+ T cells from a mixed lymphocyte reaction culture, taken before intestinal transplant. The subset here: CFSE-low proliferating T cells sorted from approximately 6-day pre-transplant mixed lymphocyte reaction (GvH or HvG direction). The CDR3 DNA is TGCGCCAGCAGCTTGGCCAGGTCTAATGAAAAACTGTTTTTT. Amino acid sequence: CASSLARSNEKLFF.